The 4 T cell receptor beta chains in this list originate from one sample, sequenced in a study of T-cell memory formation after mild COVID-19. Using its own MiXCR run on the 5' RACE reads, TCRdb lists one record per CDR3 protein. Counted here are approximately 410,000 distinct CDR3 sequences, around a quarter occurring once; the ten biggest clones make up roughly 14%. What was sequenced was PBMCs or a T cell subset sorted from them (not recorded which). The receptors here all came from an adult woman who had mild COVID-19 (a few samples of this study predate the infection). Cell type and time point are not known.

This clonotype was seen a few times. The CDR3: CASRWADTQYF. The DNA of the CDR3 is TGTGCCAGCCGATGGGCAGATACGCAGTATTTT. The V call is TRBV2, the J call TRBJ2-3; D is unresolved. There are 11 residues in the CDR3. Per the germline V gene, CDR1 is SNHLY and CDR2 is FYNNEI. The V and J ends lost 8 bases and 4 bases respectively, with 7 bases between them.

Turning to this clonotype: The junction differs from germline at one of its ends, possibly a read error. V and J are TRBV9 and TRBJ1-5; maybe TRBD1 (5 bases). In germline, CDR1 is SGDLS, CDR2 YYNGEE. The CDR3 covers 14 residues. The CDR3 loop reads CASSVAPQGQPQHF. CDR3 DNA sequence: TGTGCAAGCAGCGTAGCCCCCCAGGGTCAGCCCCAGCATTTT.

The table lists this clonotype with a few counts. This chain links TRBV7-9 with TRBJ2-5; TRBD1 is a possible D gene (5 bases). CDR1 SEHNR and CDR2 FQNEAQ come from the germline V gene (reference sequence). Between the trimmed V and J ends, which lost 0 bases and 1 base, there was a span of 9 bases. The CDR3 totals 15 residues. The CDR3 bases are TGTGCCAGCAGCTTAGCGGTCAGGGCCCAAGAGACCCAGTACTTC. Translation: CASSLAVRAQETQYF.

The chain has TRBV7-8 and TRBJ1-5, with TRBD1 matching over 8 bases. The ends lost 5 bases at V and 6 bases at J; junction bases unmatched: 9. The CDR3 is made up of 15 amino acids. CDR1 and CDR2 (germline): SGHVS, FQNEAQ. The CDR3 DNA reads as TGTGCCAGCAGCCGAGACAGGGGTTCGGTTCAGCCCCAGCATTTT. Residues: CASSRDRGSVQPQHF.